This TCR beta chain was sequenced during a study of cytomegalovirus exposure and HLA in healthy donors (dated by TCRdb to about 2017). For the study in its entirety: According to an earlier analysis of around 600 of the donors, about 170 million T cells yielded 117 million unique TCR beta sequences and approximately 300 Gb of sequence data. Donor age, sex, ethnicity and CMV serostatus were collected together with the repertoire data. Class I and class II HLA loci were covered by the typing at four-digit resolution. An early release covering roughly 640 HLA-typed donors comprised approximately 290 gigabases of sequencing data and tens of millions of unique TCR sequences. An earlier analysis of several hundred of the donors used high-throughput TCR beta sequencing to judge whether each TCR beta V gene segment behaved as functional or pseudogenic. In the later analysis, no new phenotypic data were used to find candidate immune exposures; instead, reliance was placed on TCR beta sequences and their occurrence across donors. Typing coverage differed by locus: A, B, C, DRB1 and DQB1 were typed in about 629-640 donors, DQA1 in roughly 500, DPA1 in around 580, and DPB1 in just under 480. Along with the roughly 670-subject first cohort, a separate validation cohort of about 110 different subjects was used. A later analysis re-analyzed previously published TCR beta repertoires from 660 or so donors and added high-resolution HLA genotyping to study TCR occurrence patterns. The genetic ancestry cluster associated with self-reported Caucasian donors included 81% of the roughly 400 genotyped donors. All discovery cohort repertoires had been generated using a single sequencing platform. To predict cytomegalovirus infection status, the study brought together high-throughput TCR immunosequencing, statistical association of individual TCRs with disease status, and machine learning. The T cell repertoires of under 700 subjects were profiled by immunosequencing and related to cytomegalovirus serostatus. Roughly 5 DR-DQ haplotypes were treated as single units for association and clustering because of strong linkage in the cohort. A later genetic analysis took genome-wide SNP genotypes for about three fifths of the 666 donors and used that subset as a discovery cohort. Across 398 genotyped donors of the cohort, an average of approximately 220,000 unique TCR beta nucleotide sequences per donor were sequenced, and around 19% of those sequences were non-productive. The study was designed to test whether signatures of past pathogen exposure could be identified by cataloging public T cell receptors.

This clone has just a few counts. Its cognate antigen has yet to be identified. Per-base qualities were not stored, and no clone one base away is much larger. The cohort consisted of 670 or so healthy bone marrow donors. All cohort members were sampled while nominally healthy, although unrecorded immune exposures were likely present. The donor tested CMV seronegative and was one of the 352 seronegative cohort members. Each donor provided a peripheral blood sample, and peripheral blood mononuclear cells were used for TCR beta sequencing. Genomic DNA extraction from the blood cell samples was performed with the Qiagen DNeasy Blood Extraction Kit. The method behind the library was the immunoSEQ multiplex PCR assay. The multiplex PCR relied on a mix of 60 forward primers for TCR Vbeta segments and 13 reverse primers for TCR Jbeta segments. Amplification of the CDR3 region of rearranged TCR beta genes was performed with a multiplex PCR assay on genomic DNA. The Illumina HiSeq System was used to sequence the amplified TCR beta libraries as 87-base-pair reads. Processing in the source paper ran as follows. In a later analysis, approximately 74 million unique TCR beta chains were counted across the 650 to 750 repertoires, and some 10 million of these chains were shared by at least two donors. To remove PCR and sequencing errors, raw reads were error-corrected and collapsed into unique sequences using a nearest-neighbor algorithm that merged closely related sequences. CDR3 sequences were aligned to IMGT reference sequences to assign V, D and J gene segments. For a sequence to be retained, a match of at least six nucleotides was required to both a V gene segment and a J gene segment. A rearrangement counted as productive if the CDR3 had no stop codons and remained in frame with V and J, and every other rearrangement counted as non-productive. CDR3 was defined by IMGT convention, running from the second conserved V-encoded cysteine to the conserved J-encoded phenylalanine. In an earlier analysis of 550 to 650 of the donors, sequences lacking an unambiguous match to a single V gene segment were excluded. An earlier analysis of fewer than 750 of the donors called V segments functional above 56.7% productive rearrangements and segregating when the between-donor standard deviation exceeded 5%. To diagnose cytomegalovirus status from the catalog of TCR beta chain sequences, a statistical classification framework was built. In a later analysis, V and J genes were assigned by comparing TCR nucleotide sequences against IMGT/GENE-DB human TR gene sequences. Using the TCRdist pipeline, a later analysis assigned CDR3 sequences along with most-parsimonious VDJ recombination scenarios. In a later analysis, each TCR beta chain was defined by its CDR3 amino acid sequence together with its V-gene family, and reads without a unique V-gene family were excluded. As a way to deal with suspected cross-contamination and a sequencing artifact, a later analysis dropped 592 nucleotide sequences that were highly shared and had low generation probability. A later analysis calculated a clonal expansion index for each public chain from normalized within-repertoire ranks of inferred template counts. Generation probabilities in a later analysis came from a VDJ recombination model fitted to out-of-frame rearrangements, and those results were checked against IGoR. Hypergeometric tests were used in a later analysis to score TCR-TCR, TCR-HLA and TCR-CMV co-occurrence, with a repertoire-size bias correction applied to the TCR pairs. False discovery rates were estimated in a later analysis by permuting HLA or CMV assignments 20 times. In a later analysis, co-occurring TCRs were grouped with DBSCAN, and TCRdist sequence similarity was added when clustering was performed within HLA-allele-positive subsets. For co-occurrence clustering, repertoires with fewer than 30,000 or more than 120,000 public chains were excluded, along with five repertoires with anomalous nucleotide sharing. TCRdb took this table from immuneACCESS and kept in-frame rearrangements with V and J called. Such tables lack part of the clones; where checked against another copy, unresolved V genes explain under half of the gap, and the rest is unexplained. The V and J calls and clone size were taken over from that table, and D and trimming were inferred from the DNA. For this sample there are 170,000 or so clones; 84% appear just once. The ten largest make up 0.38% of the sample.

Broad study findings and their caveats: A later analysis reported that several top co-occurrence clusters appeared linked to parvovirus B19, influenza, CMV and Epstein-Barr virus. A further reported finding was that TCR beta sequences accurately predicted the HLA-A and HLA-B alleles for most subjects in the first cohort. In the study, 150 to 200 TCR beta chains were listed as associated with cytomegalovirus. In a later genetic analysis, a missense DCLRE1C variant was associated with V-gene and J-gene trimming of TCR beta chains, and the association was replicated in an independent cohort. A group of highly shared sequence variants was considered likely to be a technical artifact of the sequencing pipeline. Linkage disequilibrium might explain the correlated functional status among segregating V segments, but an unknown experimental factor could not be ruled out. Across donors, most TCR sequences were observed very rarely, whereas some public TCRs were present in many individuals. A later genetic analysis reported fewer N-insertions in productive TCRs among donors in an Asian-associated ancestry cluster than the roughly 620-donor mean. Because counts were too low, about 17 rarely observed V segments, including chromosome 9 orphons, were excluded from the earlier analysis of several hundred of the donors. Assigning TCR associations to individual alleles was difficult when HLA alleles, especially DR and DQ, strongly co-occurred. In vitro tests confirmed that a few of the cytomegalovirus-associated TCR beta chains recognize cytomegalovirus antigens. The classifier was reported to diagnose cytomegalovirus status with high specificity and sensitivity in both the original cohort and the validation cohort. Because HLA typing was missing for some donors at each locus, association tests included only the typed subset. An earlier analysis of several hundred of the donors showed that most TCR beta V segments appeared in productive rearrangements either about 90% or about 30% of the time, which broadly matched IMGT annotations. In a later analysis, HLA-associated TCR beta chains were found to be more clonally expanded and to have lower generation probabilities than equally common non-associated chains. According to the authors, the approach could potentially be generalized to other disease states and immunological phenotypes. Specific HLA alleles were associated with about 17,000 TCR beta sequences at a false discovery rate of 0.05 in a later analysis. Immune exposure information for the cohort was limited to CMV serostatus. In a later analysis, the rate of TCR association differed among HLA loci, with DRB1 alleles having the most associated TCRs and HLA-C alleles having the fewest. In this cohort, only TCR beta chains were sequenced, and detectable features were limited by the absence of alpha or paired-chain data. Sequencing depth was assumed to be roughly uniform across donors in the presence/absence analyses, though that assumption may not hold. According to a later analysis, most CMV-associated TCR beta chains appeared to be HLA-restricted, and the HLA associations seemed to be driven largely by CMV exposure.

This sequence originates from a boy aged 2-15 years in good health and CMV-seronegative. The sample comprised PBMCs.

Here is the DNA: TGTGCCAGCAGCTCCACCTACAATGAGCAGTTCTTC. This yields the protein CASSSTYNEQFF. The chain links TRBV5-4 with TRBJ2-1; too little of a D gene remains to name it. V gives up 3 bases and J gives up 2 bases, and the segment between their germline ends measures 3 bases. The CDR3 holds 12 amino acids from the cysteine to the phenylalanine. Here the CDR3 DNA is all that survives: 36 bases in frame from base 1. CDR1 is given as SGHNT and CDR2 as YYREEE, both from the germline V gene (reference sequence).